This T cell receptor (beta chain) emerged from a study of cytomegalovirus exposure and HLA in healthy donors. Study results and caveats: TCR beta chain V- and J-gene trimming was linked, in a later analysis, to a missense variant in DCLRE1C. At a 0.05 false discovery rate, a later analysis found approximately 15,000 TCR beta sequences to be associated with HLA alleles. Specific recognition of CMV antigens was confirmed in vitro for three chains (all CMV-associated).

In the PCR, 60 Vbeta and 13 Jbeta primers were used. The method was immunoSEQ multiplex PCR; TCRdb's version includes in-frame clones alone and lacks a portion of them. Of around 230,000 clones listed, roughly 85% are singletons. Trimming removed 7 bases at V and 0 bases at J, with 16 bases between. The germline CDR1 and CDR2 sequences are MNHNS and SASEGT. The CDR3 spans 15 residues. The sample holds a few counts of this clone. Its specificity is not known. The chain combines TRBV6-1 with TRBJ2-7; D unresolved. The specimen was PBMCs. This TCR was recovered from a girl aged 2 to 10 in good health and CMV-seronegative. CDR3 nucleotide sequence: TGTGCCAGCACTGCGCTGCGAACCCTCTCCTACGAGCAGTACTTC. Translation: CASTALRTLSYEQYF.